Reported below is one TCR beta chain. The antigen this receptor binds is unknown. Per-base qualities were not stored, and no clone one base away is much larger. V and J are trimmed by 4 bases and 4 bases, and the gene matches miss 9 bases of the junction. The CDR3, cysteine through phenylalanine, is 15 amino acids long. Of all the DNA, just the CDR3 is kept, 45 bases in frame from base 1. The germline V gene supplies CDR1 MNHNS and CDR2 SASEGT. The library was prepared using the immunoSEQ multiplex PCR assay. Alongside multiparametric flow cytometry, deep sequencing of rearranged TCR beta loci was used to profile the T cell repertoires. The table comes from immuneACCESS by way of TCRdb, which keeps in-frame sequences with V and J called. Part of the clones is missing from these tables; in studies checked, under half for an unresolved V gene and the rest for unknown reasons. The sample records 52,000 or so clones, about 92% of which are singletons. Of the sample, more than 15% falls within the top ten clones.

This sample is part of a study of lymphopenia after photon versus proton radiotherapy (dated by TCRdb to between 2019 and 2020). For the wider study: In patients with gastrointestinal tumors who developed high-grade lymphopenia, the study compared the immunological effects of photon radiation therapy with those of proton radiation therapy. The cohort included around 22 patients with gastrointestinal tumors who developed lymphopenia after receiving either photon or proton therapy. The goal of the study was to describe how the two radiation modalities differ in their effects on the immune system. The paper's findings and limits, for the study overall: Across the cohort, among patients who died, a greater drop in TCR diversity after the nadir was inversely correlated with overall survival time. After the lymphocyte count nadir, photon-treated repertoires showed oligoclonal expansion, especially of CD8+ Temra cells, which drove the drop in diversity. The survival association was examined only in patients who died, and the authors described better survival with proton therapy as a possibility, not as a demonstrated result. During treatment, patients who received proton therapy stayed relatively stable, whereas patients who received photon therapy lost naive T cells and TCR diversity and gained effector/memory populations.

This sequence originates from a woman between 40 and 50 years old with cholangiocarcinoma. The sequenced sample was peripheral blood, obtained from a patient treated with photon-based radiotherapy. This chain joins TRBV6-1 to TRBJ1-1, and TRBD1 matches 7 of the central bases. CDR3 loop: CASSGPTGLVTEAFF. The sequenced DNA: TGTGCCAGCAGTGGCCCGACAGGGTTGGTCACTGAAGCTTTCTTT.